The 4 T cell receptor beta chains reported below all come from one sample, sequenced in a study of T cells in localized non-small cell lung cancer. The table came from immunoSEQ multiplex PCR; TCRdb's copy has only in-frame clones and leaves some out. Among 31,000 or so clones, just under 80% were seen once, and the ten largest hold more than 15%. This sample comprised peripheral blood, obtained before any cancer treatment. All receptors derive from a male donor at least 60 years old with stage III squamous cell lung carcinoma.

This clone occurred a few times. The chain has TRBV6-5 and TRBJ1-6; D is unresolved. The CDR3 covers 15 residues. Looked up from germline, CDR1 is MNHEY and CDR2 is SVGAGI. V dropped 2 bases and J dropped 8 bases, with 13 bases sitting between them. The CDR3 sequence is CASSYLAGPDSPLHF. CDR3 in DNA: TGTGCCAGCAGTTACCTGGCAGGTCCAGATTCACCCCTCCACTTT.

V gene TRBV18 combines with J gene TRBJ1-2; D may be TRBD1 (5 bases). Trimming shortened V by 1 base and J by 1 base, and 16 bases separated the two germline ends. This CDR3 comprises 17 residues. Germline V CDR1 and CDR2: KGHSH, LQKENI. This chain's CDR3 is CASSPRAPRQNNYGYTF. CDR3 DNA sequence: TGTGCCAGCTCACCACGGGCCCCGCGACAGAATAACTATGGCTACACCTTC.

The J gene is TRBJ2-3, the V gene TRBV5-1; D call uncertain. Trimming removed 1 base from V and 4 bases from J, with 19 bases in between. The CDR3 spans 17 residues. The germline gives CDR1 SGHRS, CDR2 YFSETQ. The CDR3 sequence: CASSLLNNRASADTQYF. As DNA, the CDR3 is TGCGCCAGCAGCTTGCTTAACAATCGGGCTTCTGCAGATACGCAGTATTTT.

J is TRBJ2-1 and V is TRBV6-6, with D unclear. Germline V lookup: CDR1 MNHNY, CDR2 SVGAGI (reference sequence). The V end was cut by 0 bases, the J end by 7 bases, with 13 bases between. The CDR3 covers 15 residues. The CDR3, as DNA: TGTGCCAGCAGTTACTCGGGTGGGGTTGGGAATGAGCAGTTCTTC. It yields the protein CASSYSGGVGNEQFF.